A single sample is the source of the 20 T cell receptor beta chains below, sequenced in a study of cytomegalovirus exposure and HLA in healthy donors. The study ran its PCR with 60 Vbeta and 13 Jbeta primers. Profiling relied on immunoSEQ multiplex PCR, and the TCRdb table lists in-frame clones only, not all of them. The table includes 110,000 or so clones, around 86% detected once. The sample taken for sequencing was PBMCs. The receptors come from a woman in her thirties in good health and CMV-seronegative.

This clone was recorded a few times. The chain couples TRBV11-1 to TRBJ1-2, with D possibly TRBD1 on 6 matching bases. The germline V gene encodes CDR1 SGHAT and CDR2 FQDESV (reference sequence). V lost 5 bases to trimming and J lost 4 bases, with 20 bases between them. This CDR3 contains 16 residues. The CDR3 DNA sequence: TGTGCCAGCAGCACGGTCGGGGCAGGGGCGATCTATGGCTACACCTTC. Its translation: CASSTVGAGAIYGYTF.

The genes are TRBV30 and TRBJ2-7; no reliable D call. The CDR3 totals 14 residues. Germline values: CDR1 GTSNPN, CDR2 SVGIG (reference sequence). Trimming left V 1 base short and J 1 base short, with 11 bases between. The DNA for the CDR3 is TGTGCCTGGAGTGAGTTGAGTATGTCCTACGAGCAGTACTTC. As protein: CAWSELSMSYEQYF.

The chain joins TRBV29-1 to TRBJ2-2; D ambiguous. The V gene's germline CDR1 is SQVTM and CDR2 ANQGSEA. This CDR3 has 13 residues. V dropped 5 bases and J dropped 2 bases, with 9 bases sitting between them. CDR3 in amino acids: CSVRHLNTGELFF. CDR3 coding DNA: TGCAGCGTTAGACACCTAAACACCGGGGAGCTGTTTTTT.

This chain connects TRBV7-2 to TRBJ2-1; D ambiguous. CDR3 length: 16 amino acids. V lost 1 base to trimming and J lost 8 bases, with 18 bases between them. Per the germline V gene, CDR1 is SGHTA and CDR2 is FQGNSA. The CDR3 nucleotides read TGTGCCAGCAGCTTAGTACCTAGACCACCTCGCGATGAGCAGTTCTTC. Its protein product is CASSLVPRPPRDEQFF.

This clone was counted once. The rearrangement links TRBV27 to TRBJ2-7; D remains unclear. Germline CDR1 is MNHEY and CDR2 is SMNVEV (reference sequence). V shed 3 bases and J shed 6 bases, with 6 bases lying between them. CDR3 length: 11 amino acids. The CDR3 spells CASSFYGEQYF. The CDR3, as DNA: TGTGCCAGCAGTTTCTATGGCGAGCAGTACTTC.

V gene TRBV27 combines with J gene TRBJ1-4; weak D call: TRBD1 (6 bases). V was pared by 8 bases and J by 0 bases, with 10 bases between. The CDR3 is 14 residues long. In germline, CDR1 is MNHEY, CDR2 SMNVEV (reference sequence). The CDR3 bases are TGTGCCAGCTCTGGGGGCGCAACTAATGAAAAACTGTTTTTT. This codes for CASSGGATNEKLFF.

CDR3 coding DNA: TGTGCCAGCCAAGGTGCCGGGACAGTAAGTGTGCCCCAGCATTTT. It encodes CASQGAGTVSVPQHF. The chain joins TRBV6-1 to TRBJ1-5, with 7 nucleotides matching TRBD1. The CDR3 loop spans 15 amino acids. Germline loops: CDR1 MNHNS, CDR2 SASEGT. V dropped 8 bases and J dropped 9; count of bases not matched to a gene: 16.

This chain links TRBV5-1 with TRBJ2-1; TRBD2 matches 15 bases. This CDR3 is 19 amino acids long. V lost 4 bases to trimming and J lost 7 bases; unmatched junction nucleotides: 15. CDR1 SGHRS and CDR2 YFSETQ come from the germline V gene. The CDR3 bases are TGCGCCAGCAGCCCGGGCGAGAGGACTAGCGGGAGGGCTTGGAATGAGCAGTTCTTC. Translation: CASSPGERTSGRAWNEQFF.

The genes are TRBV19 and TRBJ2-1; TRBD1 might be the D (6 bases). Trimming removed 5 bases from V and 4 bases from J, with 9 bases in between. Germline V gives CDR1 LNHDA, CDR2 SQIVND (reference sequence). The CDR3 has 13 amino acids. The CDR3 is CASSPGQYNEQFF. The CDR3 DNA is TGTGCCAGTAGTCCGGGACAATACAATGAGCAGTTCTTC.

This clone was observed once. The gene calls are TRBV27 and TRBJ1-1; D is perhaps TRBD1 (6 bases). Germline CDR1 is MNHEY and CDR2 is SMNVEV (reference sequence). The CDR3 sequence is 14 residues long. V was shortened by 6 bases and J by 0 bases, with 11 bases between the two germline ends. CDR3 loop: CASSRQVMNTEAFF. The CDR3, as DNA: TGTGCCAGCAGCAGACAGGTCATGAACACTGAAGCTTTCTTT.

The rearrangement uses TRBV28 and TRBJ2-7; 8 nucleotides agree with TRBD2. V dropped 4 bases and J dropped 4; count of bases not matched to a gene: 9. The CDR3 is 15 residues long. From germline, CDR1 is MDHEN and CDR2 SYDVKM. The CDR3 sequence: CASSSPGGRTYEQYF. In DNA form, the CDR3 reads TGTGCCAGCAGTTCCCCGGGCGGGAGGACGTACGAGCAGTACTTC.

The chain is built from TRBV5-1 and TRBJ2-3, with 13 nucleotides matching TRBD2. This CDR3 contains 16 residues. The germline gives CDR1 SGHRS, CDR2 YFSETQ. V trimming: 4 bases; J trimming: 7 bases; junction bases outside the gene matches: 9. This chain's CDR3 is CASSPRTSGRGNTQYF. CDR3 nucleotide sequence: TGCGCCAGCAGCCCCCGGACTAGCGGGAGAGGGAATACGCAGTATTTT. The whole variable domain, remainder taken from reference TRBV5-1 and TRBJ2-3, is KAGVTQTPRYLIKTRGQQVTLSCSPISGHRSVSWYQQTPGQGLQFLFEYFSETQRNKGNFPGRFSGRQFSNSRSEMNVSTLELGDSALYLCASSPRTSGRGNTQYFGPGTRLTVL.

Here the CDR3 reads CASSTGGSSGAYEQYF. The CDR3 region has the DNA TGTGCCAGCAGTACAGGAGGTTCTAGCGGGGCCTACGAGCAGTACTTC. The chain carries TRBV25-1 and TRBJ2-7; 9 nucleotides align to TRBD2. CDR1 and CDR2 from the germline V gene are MGHDK and SYGVNS. This CDR3 is built from 16 residues. With 5 bases clipped from V and 2 bases from J, the junction kept 10 bases outside the gene matches.

The chain is built from TRBV19 and TRBJ2-7; a weak D match, TRBD2 (5 bases). The CDR3 has 15 amino acids. Germline CDR1 reads LNHDA; CDR2 reads SQIVND (reference sequence). The V and J ends lost 3 bases and 1 base respectively, with 13 bases between them. Here the CDR3 DNA reads TGTGCCAGTAGTATCCCTGGGAGTTCTTCCTACGAGCAGTACTTC. Protein sequence: CASSIPGSSSYEQYF.

This rearrangement joins TRBV7-9 to TRBJ1-4; 7 bases map to TRBD1. The CDR3 length is 16 residues. Looked up from germline, CDR1 is SEHNR and CDR2 is FQNEAQ (reference sequence). The V and J ends lost 5 bases and 4 bases, in that order; junction bases with no gene match: 10. The CDR3 here is CASSTNRGLSNEKLFF. CDR3 nucleotide sequence: TGTGCCAGCAGCACAAACAGGGGTTTGAGTAATGAAAAACTGTTTTTT.

A few counts support this clone. The chain recombines TRBV19 with TRBJ1-1; D is perhaps TRBD1 (5 bases). Trimming removed 6 bases from V and 4 bases from J, with 24 bases in between. CDR3 length equals 17 residues. Germline CDR1 is LNHDA and CDR2 is SQIVND (reference sequence). The CDR3 reads CASRAGGALGIGTEAFF. Here the CDR3 DNA reads TGTGCCAGTAGAGCCGGAGGGGCCTTGGGGATAGGCACTGAAGCTTTCTTT.

J is TRBJ1-4 and V is TRBV5-1; D remains unclear. Germline CDR1 reads SGHRS; CDR2 reads YFSETQ. Trimming stripped 2 bases from V and 5 bases from J, with 10 bases between. The CDR3 contains 14 residues. CDR3 DNA sequence: TGCGCCAGCAGCTTTAGTAGACAAAATGAAAAACTGTTTTTT. As protein: CASSFSRQNEKLFF.

V gene TRBV9 combines with J gene TRBJ1-3; perhaps TRBD1 as D (6 bases). Trimming took off 4 bases at V and 3 bases at J, with 23 bases between the two ends. Germline V gene data show CDR1 as SGDLS and CDR2 as YYNGEE. The CDR3 covers 18 residues. CDR3 protein: CASSPRILGGQGGNTIYF. Here the CDR3 DNA reads TGTGCCAGCAGCCCCCGAATACTGGGGGGGCAGGGTGGAAACACCATATATTTT.

The CDR3 loop reads CASSQDLLPTTGGYEQYF. Written as DNA, the CDR3 is TGCGCCAGCAGCCAAGATTTGCTGCCAACTACCGGCGGCTACGAGCAGTACTTC. This chain links TRBV4-3 with TRBJ2-7; no reliable D call. CDR1 is LGHNA and CDR2 is YSLEER in the germline V gene. Trimming stripped 0 bases from V and 3 bases from J, with 21 bases between. The CDR3 totals 18 residues.

The chain links TRBV5-4 to TRBJ2-2; D is unclear. Germline CDR1 reads SGHNT; CDR2 reads YYREEE (reference sequence). V lost 0 bases, J lost 2 bases, and 5 bases lay in between. The CDR3 length is 14 residues. The CDR3 sequence is CASSLVGNTGELFF. The CDR3 region has the DNA TGTGCCAGCAGCTTGGTCGGTAACACCGGGGAGCTGTTTTTT.